This TCR beta chain was profiled in a study of OX40 agonist ivuxolimab in advanced cancers. Only in-frame clones appear in the TCRdb table, and some are missing; sequencing was by immunoSEQ multiplex PCR. Counted here are around 82,000 clones, about 91% occurring once; the ten biggest clones make up 0.76%. Excluded were patients having autoimmune disease history or systemic immunosuppression. Blood samples were obtained at baseline, cycle 4 day 1, and cycle 7 day 1. The germline gives CDR1 SGHDN, CDR2 FVKESK. The CDR3 runs 15 residues. Trimming cost V 0 bases and J 4 bases, with 9 bases left between them.

This chain uses TRBV14 with TRBJ2-2, with D uncertain. The receptor was isolated from an adult with an advanced solid tumor such as melanoma, head and neck, liver or kidney cancer. The source was CD4+ or CD8+ T cells sorted from blood, collected in a trial of the OX40 agonist ivuxolimab. In DNA form, the CDR3 reads TGTGCCAGCAGCCAAGAGAGGCTCTCCACCGGGGAGCTGTTTTTT. Residues: CASSQERLSTGELFF.